This T cell receptor (beta chain) was sequenced for a study of control samples from healthy donors and cancer patients. Looked up from germline, CDR1 is MNHEY and CDR2 is SMNVEV (reference sequence). The CDR3 is 15 residues long. V lost 6 bases to trimming and J lost 0 bases, with 12 bases between them. The assay was immunoSEQ multiplex PCR, and TCRdb's table has in-frame clones only and misses some. The profile shows some 140,000 clones, approximately 86% of them singletons. The genes are TRBV27 and TRBJ2-1; D gene uncertain. The TCR originated in a woman in her 30s in good health. Sequenced material: blood. The CDR3 bases are TGTGCCAGCAGGGTGGGGTCTAGCTCCTACAATGAGCAGTTCTTC. Translating it yields CASRVGSSSYNEQFF.